The entry below describes one TCR beta chain. The antigen this receptor binds is unknown. No per-base quality is available; no much larger clone lies one base away. The sample's time point, from its label and the paper: newly diagnosed GD, antithyroid drugs for less than 3 months. For both TCR sequencing and RNA sequencing, RNA was extracted from PBMCs using TRIzol. Graves' disease was diagnosed according to American Thyroid Association guidelines. Patients were recruited from an endocrinology department in Xi'an, China. From each patient, around 9 milliliters of peripheral blood was collected into an EDTA anticoagulant tube. Ficoll Paque Plus density gradient separation was used to isolate PBMCs, and no further T cell sorting was performed. RNA quality was checked with an Agilent 2100 Bioanalyzer and agarose gel, and concentration with a NanoDrop 2000. The data were taken from a study of regulatory T cells in long-lasting Graves disease (dated by TCRdb to about 2021). Broadly, across the study: Newly diagnosed Graves' disease patients had taken antithyroid drugs for less than 3 months. TCR sequencing covered 13 persistent and roughly 20 newly diagnosed Graves' disease patients, around 33 samples in total. Peripheral blood TCR sequencing and RNA sequencing compared persistent Graves' disease patients with newly diagnosed Graves' disease patients. The study was registered as a clinical trial and conducted in China.

CDR1 is given as ENHRY and CDR2 as SYGVKD, both from the germline V gene. V and J lose 6 bases and 6 bases, and a span of 18 bases separates them. From cysteine to phenylalanine, the CDR3 is 15 amino acids long. Of the read, only the CDR3 DNA is kept; its 45 bases are in frame from base 1. To prepare the library, multiplex PCR was applied. Data came from an Illumina HiSeq 4000. CDR3 regions were amplified by Arm-PCR with iRepertoire HTBI primers to construct TCR beta libraries. Gel purification was performed on PCR products prior to sequencing. Per the authors' processing: Across samples, fewer than 70 TRBV and 13 to 15 TRBJ segments were identified and used for gene usage analysis of CDR3 amino acid clonotypes. Filtered high-quality paired reads were merged into contigs using COPE and FqMerger. Contigs were aligned with BLAST to IMGT TRBV, TRBD and TRBJ reference genes, and CDR3 was defined per IMGT. Any clonotype with a frequency above 0.1% was counted as a highly expanded clone. Shannon entropy served as the measure of repertoire diversity, while the Gini coefficient captured V-J evenness. Public clonotypes were defined as clonotypes shared by more than one individual. Using fastp trimming at Q25 and MiXCR clonotype assembly, TCRdb reanalyzed the public sequencing data and kept in-frame beta chains. Each record represents a unique CDR3 protein, reported with the most common genes and DNA among its rows. The V and J calls here are based on TCRdb, not the publication. The sample yields 300,000 to 450,000 distinct CDR3 sequences; around 15% were counted once. Of the sample, approximately 21% falls within the top ten clones.

Summary of the overall study and its limitations: The small sample size was acknowledged by the authors as a limitation that may reduce accuracy. Sequencing and analysis were limited to the TCR beta chain. Persistent Graves' disease patients showed lower TCR Shannon entropy and fewer highly expanded clones than newly diagnosed patients, suggesting clonal expansion. Persistent patients shared more public clonotypes among themselves (around 3,000) than newly diagnosed patients did (approximately 900). Preferential use of TRBV28, TRBJ1-2 and TRBJ2-5 was observed in persistent disease, whereas TRBV20-1 and TRBJ2-1 were favored in newly diagnosed disease. Peripheral blood alone was examined, since thyroid tissue, which constituted the primary lesion, could not be accessed.

The sequence was collected from a female donor with Graves disease. In this chain, TRBV10-3 is recombined with TRBJ2-1; the D gene is perhaps TRBD2, on 6 matching bases. Sequencing was performed on peripheral blood mononuclear cells (PBMCs), taken at new diagnosis, from a patient treated with antithyroid drugs. The bases are TGTGCCATCAGCATGACGGGGGAGGTTTTCAATGAGCAGTTCTTC. It encodes CAISMTGEVFNEQFF.